This TCR beta chain came from a study of T cells in Graves' hyperthyroidism and ophthalmopathy. General study results and limits: Before onset, by a median of approximately 6.2 months, the model predicted ophthalmopathy.

Germline assignment: CDR1 SGHRS and CDR2 YFSETQ. V was clipped by 3 bases and J by 1 base, with 19 bases between them. The CDR3 totals 17 residues. RNA transcripts yielded amplified TCR beta CDR3 regions. Initially, a first-round RT-PCR of the TCR CDR3 employed the HTBI primer set. TCRdb ran MiXCR on the multiplex PCR reads and lists one entry per CDR3 protein. This sample carries 300,000 to 450,000 distinct CDR3 sequences, around 15% of them seen once, and the ten largest clones take roughly a fifth. In the case of this clonotype: The target antigen is unknown. This sequence may be a read error, since a much larger clone differs from it by one base.

The V call is TRBV5-1, the J call TRBJ2-5; D is possibly TRBD1 or TRBD2 (5 bases each). This sequence was found in a woman in her twenties or thirties with Graves' ophthalmopathy. Material: blood. The CDR3 bases are TGCGCCAGCAGCTCACCACTGGGGGAGACCAGCCAAGAGACCCAGTACTTC. It codes for CASSSPLGETSQETQYF.